This TCR beta chain was recovered during a study of T cells expressing NK-cell markers. Findings and limits, study-wide: The study left the HCMV specificity of expanded NKG2C+ T cell clones unresolved. In a group of 5 to 7 donors, dominant NKG2C+ clonotypes represented 1.0-7.0% of CD8+ T cells.

Germline V gene sequence: CDR1 MNHEY, CDR2 SVGEGT. This CDR3 has 13 amino acids. Beta-chain TCR cDNA was generated via 5'RACE template switching with UMIs. TCRdb re-called the 5' RACE reads, yielding one record per CDR3 amino acid sequence without DNA. This sample contains roughly 300,000 distinct CDR3 sequences. A remark on this clonotype: Its antigen is as yet unknown.

Sequencing was carried out using blood T cells: a sorted CD56 or NKG2C T cell subset, CD4+ or CD8+ T cells, or bulk PBMC T cells (not recorded which). The TCR sequence derives from a woman aged 18 to 75 in good health. The chain recombines TRBV6-2 or TRBV6-3 with TRBJ2-7; without DNA, the TCRdb call of TRBD1 cannot be checked. CDR3 loop: CASSNRGPYEQYF.